This T cell receptor beta chain was found in a study of tumor and adjacent non-tumor tissue in lung cancer. Study context: The patients, roughly 10 men and 5 women, were roughly 30 to 80 with stage I to III disease.

This clonotype has only a few counts. The template was RNA from unsorted bulk tissue. TCRbeta libraries were built with three rounds of nested PCR, modified from ARM-PCR. TCRdb ran MiXCR on the multiplex PCR reads and lists one entry per CDR3 protein. The table records 70,000 to 80,000 distinct CDR3 sequences, 72% of them present only once. Germline CDR1 SGHRS, CDR2 YFSETQ. There are 16 residues in the CDR3. V shed 0 bases and J 5 bases; nucleotides not matched to a gene: 8. The V gene is TRBV5-1, the J gene TRBJ2-5; 9 bases map to TRBD2. The clonotype originates from a woman aged 40 to 50 with non-small cell lung cancer. Sequenced material: lung tumor tissue. The CDR3 DNA follows: TGCGCCAGCAGCTTGGTAGCGGGGGCTTCCGGGGAGACCCAGTACTTC. Its protein product is CASSLVAGASGETQYF.